The next 17 T cell receptor beta chains were all read from a single sample in a study of T cells in Graves' hyperthyroidism and ophthalmopathy. The CDR3 regions of TCR beta were amplified from RNA transcripts. HTBI primers were used for first-round RT-PCR of the TCR CDR3. Using its own MiXCR run on the multiplex PCR reads, TCRdb lists one record per CDR3 protein. Here the sample spans about 400,000 distinct CDR3 sequences, 15% to 18% being singletons. The material sequenced was blood. These receptors came from a woman between 18 and 29 years old with Graves' hyperthyroidism.

This clonotype was observed at least ten times. This chain uses TRBV2 with TRBJ2-1, with 13 bases lining up with TRBD2. Per germline, CDR1 SNHLY and CDR2 FYNNEI. This CDR3 is 16 amino acids long. V shed 5 bases, J shed 8 bases, and the junction held 9 bases outside the gene matches. The CDR3 bases are TGTGCCAGCAGTACCGGGACTAGCGGGATTGAGGATGAGCAGTTCTTC. Its translation is CASSTGTSGIEDEQFF.

In the case of this clonotype: This could be a read error, since a much larger clone is one nucleotide away. V and J are TRBV19 and TRBJ2-1; TRBD2 aligns across 7 bases. The last part of the DNA fits TRBJ2-7 better; the J call may be wrong. This CDR3 has 16 amino acids. Germline values: CDR1 LNHDA, CDR2 SQIVND (reference sequence). DNA for the CDR3: TGTGCCAGTAGCCCTACTAGCGCCTACTCCTACAATGAGCAGTACTTC. Protein sequence: CASSPTSAYSYNEQYF.

The rearrangement joins TRBV11-3 to TRBJ2-5; D unclear. This CDR3 has 14 residues. Deletions cut 3 bases from V and 4 bases from J, with 12 bases between. Germline V gene sequence: CDR1 SGHNT, CDR2 YENEEA. CDR3 sequence: CASSFSGYRETQYF. CDR3 coding DNA: TGTGCCAGCAGCTTTAGTGGCTATAGAGAGACCCAGTACTTC. Looking up the rest from reference TRBV11-3 and TRBJ2-5 gives the full variable domain: EAGVVQSPRYKIIEKKQPVAFWCNPISGHNTLYWYLQNLGQGPELLIRYENEEAVDDSQLPKDRFSAERLKGVDSTLKIQPAELGDSAVYLCASSFSGYRETQYFGPGTRLLVL.

This clonotype was counted at least ten times. The chain couples TRBV6-6 to TRBJ2-3; no clear D gene. V lost 2 bases, J lost 1 base, and 7 bases lay in between. The CDR3 covers 14 residues. CDR1 MNHNY and CDR2 SVGAGI come from the germline V gene (reference sequence). CDR3 in DNA: TGTGCCAGCAGTTACCAGCACGGCACAGATACGCAGTATTTT. Amino acids: CASSYQHGTDTQYF.

The chain recombines TRBV3-1 with TRBJ2-1; 12 bases fit TRBD2. CDR1 is LGHDT, CDR2 YNNKEL, per germline (reference sequence). J gave up 3 bases and V 2 bases, and 2 bases lay outside the gene matches. The CDR3 has 16 amino acids. CDR3: CASSQTSGGNYNEQFF. The CDR3 DNA sequence: TGTGCCAGCAGCCAAACTAGCGGGGGGAACTACAATGAGCAGTTCTTC.

This clonotype was seen a few times. A much larger clone lies one base from this, so it may be a read error. This rearrangement joins TRBV5-1 to TRBJ1-1; the D gene is possibly TRBD1 (5 bases). Germline V CDR1 and CDR2: SGHRS, YFSETQ. This CDR3 has 14 amino acids. The CDR3: CASSLEGVDTEALF. CDR3 nucleotide sequence: TGCGCCAGCAGCTTGGAAGGGGTGGACACTGAAGCTTTGTTT.

This clonotype was observed at least ten times. CDR3 loop: CASSAGRLYEQYF. The CDR3 DNA follows: TGCGCCAGCAGCGCTGGACGGCTCTACGAGCAGTACTTC. The chain uses TRBV5-1 and TRBJ2-7, with D unclear. V was shortened by 4 bases and J by 3 bases, with 11 bases between the two germline ends. Germline V gives CDR1 SGHRS, CDR2 YFSETQ. The CDR3 has 13 amino acids.

This clonotype was observed many times. The chain recombines TRBV3-1 with TRBJ1-1; D is uncertain. CDR1 and CDR2 (germline): LGHDT, YNNKEL (reference sequence). The V gene lost 1 base and the J gene lost 3 bases, with 6 bases spanning the gap. The CDR3 is 13 residues long. Written as DNA, the CDR3 is TGTGCCAGCAGCCAAGCGACGCACACTGAAGCTTTCTTT. This codes for CASSQATHTEAFF.

This clonotype was seen repeatedly, ten times or more. The chain combines TRBV12-3 or TRBV12-4 with TRBJ2-2; 8 nucleotides align to TRBD2. V dropped 7 bases and J dropped 4; count of bases not matched to a gene: 11. This CDR3 comprises 16 residues. CDR3 protein: CASISHREGLTGELFF. The DNA for the CDR3 is TGTGCCAGCATCAGCCACCGGGAGGGCCTCACCGGGGAGCTGTTTTTT.

The V call is TRBV5-1, the J call TRBJ2-5; unclear D gene. This CDR3 is built from 15 residues. V was shortened by 4 bases and J by 4 bases, with 17 bases between the two germline ends. Germline CDR1 and CDR2: SGHRS and YFSETQ. CDR3 sequence reads: CASSPDQTSTETQYF. CDR3 DNA: TGCGCCAGCAGCCCCGACCAGACAAGCACAGAGACCCAGTACTTC.

This clonotype was seen many times. DNA of the CDR3: TGTGCCAGCAGTTACTCGACTGCCTACTCTGGAAACACCATATATTTT. It codes for CASSYSTAYSGNTIYF. The chain employs TRBV6-5 and TRBJ1-3; D is unresolved. The CDR3 sequence is 16 residues long. CDR1 is MNHEY and CDR2 is SVGAGI in the germline V gene. The V gene lost 0 bases and the J gene lost 0 bases, with 9 bases spanning the gap.

The V gene is TRBV5-4, the J gene TRBJ2-6; the match to TRBD1 covers 8 bases. V was pared by 3 bases and J by 0 bases, with 2 bases of the junction left unmatched. CDR1 is SGHNT, CDR2 YYREEE, per germline (reference sequence). The CDR3 loop spans 16 amino acids. CDR3 coding DNA: TGTGCCAGCAGCTGGGGACAGGCCTCTGGGGCCAACGTCCTGACTTTC. As protein: CASSWGQASGANVLTF.

V and J are TRBV4-2 and TRBJ2-7; 10 bases fit TRBD2. Germline assignment: CDR1 LGHNA and CDR2 YNFKEQ. Germline trimming cut 4 bases from V and 2 bases from J; bases unmatched to any gene: 2. CDR3 size: 14 residues. The CDR3 loop is CASSRGTSAYEQYF. The CDR3, as DNA: TGTGCCAGCAGCCGCGGGACTAGCGCCTACGAGCAGTACTTC.

This clonotype was seen repeatedly, ten times or more. The CDR3 spells CASTSSGEGTDTQYF. The CDR3 region has the DNA TGCGCCAGCACATCCTCAGGGGAAGGCACAGATACGCAGTATTTT. The chain is built from TRBV5-1 and TRBJ2-3; TRBD1 is a possible D gene (6 bases). V gave up 6 bases and J gave up 1 base, with 15 bases separating them. The CDR3 has 15 residues. Germline V lookup: CDR1 SGHRS, CDR2 YFSETQ.

This clonotype appeared many times. V and J are TRBV5-8 and TRBJ1-4; D may be TRBD1 (6 bases). Germline assignment: CDR1 SGHTS and CDR2 YDEGEE. Between the trimmed V and J ends, which lost 2 bases and 5 bases, there was a span of 7 bases. The CDR3 runs 13 residues. The CDR3 region is CASSFDRNEKLFF. CDR3 bases: TGTGCCAGCAGCTTCGACAGGAATGAAAAACTGTTTTTT.

J is TRBJ2-1 and V is TRBV20-1, with D hard to call. The germline CDR1 and CDR2 sequences are DFQATT and SNEGSKA (reference sequence). The CDR3 contains 13 residues. The V end lost 6 bases, the J end lost 4 bases, and 13 bases lay between the germline ends. The CDR3 DNA follows: TGCAGTGCGAAGGATGTGGCATACAATGAGCAGTTCTTC. Translating it yields CSAKDVAYNEQFF.

A word on this clonotype: A much larger clone sits a single nucleotide away, making a read error possible. V usage is TRBV19 and J usage is TRBJ1-5, with TRBD1 as a possible D gene (5 bases). Germline V lookup: CDR1 LNHDA, CDR2 SQIVND (reference sequence). The CDR3 extends over 14 amino acids. CDR3 sequence (DNA): TGTGCCAGTAGTGTTACAGGTGGGAATCAGCCCCGGCATTTT. Its protein product is CASSVTGGNQPRHF.